A single sample gave rise to the 32 T cell receptor beta chains below, sequenced in a study of cytomegalovirus exposure and HLA in healthy donors. The PCR had 60 Vbeta and 13 Jbeta primers. Clones were read by immunoSEQ multiplex PCR, and TCRdb kept only the in-frame ones, dropping some. This table holds about 64,000 clones, about 84% found once. The specimen was PBMCs. The receptors originated from a man between 18 and 35 years old in good health and CMV-seropositive.

The chain uses TRBV28 and TRBJ2-7; possibly TRBD2 for D (7 bases). The germline V gene has CDR1 MDHEN and CDR2 SYDVKM. The CDR3 has 14 residues. The V end lost 6 bases, the J end lost 5 bases, and 17 bases lay between the germline ends. The CDR3 is CASRAGQGTNEQYF. DNA for the CDR3: TGTGCCAGCAGGGCGGGGCAGGGGACTAACGAGCAGTACTTC. Full variable domain (missing parts from reference TRBV28 and TRBJ2-7): DVKVTQSSRYLVKRTGEKVFLECVQDMDHENMFWYRQDPGLGLRLIYFSYDVKMKEKGDIPEGYSVSREKKERFSLILESASTNQTSMYLCASRAGQGTNEQYFGPGTRLTVT.

The chain carries TRBV29-1 and TRBJ1-5; 10 positions match TRBD1. Germline V gene data show CDR1 as SQVTM and CDR2 as ANQGSEA. This CDR3 spans 14 amino acids. V dropped 6 bases and J dropped 2; count of bases not matched to a gene: 4. The CDR3 DNA reads as TGCAGCGTGGTAGGGACAGGGGGCAATCAGCCCCAGCATTTT. Translated, it gives CSVVGTGGNQPQHF.

The rearrangement links TRBV30 to TRBJ1-1, with D possibly TRBD1 on 5 matching bases. CDR1 and CDR2 (germline): GTSNPN, SVGIG (reference sequence). This CDR3 is built from 15 residues. V was trimmed by 0 bases and J by 0 bases, leaving 11 bases between them. CDR3: CAWSVWGRMNTEAFF. The CDR3 nucleotides are TGTGCCTGGAGTGTATGGGGCAGGATGAACACTGAAGCTTTCTTT.

The rearrangement uses TRBV13 and TRBJ1-2; D may be TRBD1 (5 bases). Germline CDR1 reads PRHDT; CDR2 reads FYEKMQ (reference sequence). This CDR3 has 14 residues. Trimming removed 5 bases at V and 2 bases at J, with 12 bases between. The DNA of the CDR3 is TGTGCCAGCAGCGCCCTGGGGGGGAACTATGGCTACACCTTC. It codes for CASSALGGNYGYTF.

This clone is medium-sized by share. The chain joins TRBV6-5 to TRBJ2-7; D not resolved. Germline CDR1 is MNHEY and CDR2 is SVGAGI. The CDR3 has 16 residues. With 0 bases removed from V and 3 bases from J, the gap between germline ends came to 15 bases. Here the CDR3 reads CASSYSGGALYYEQYF. CDR3 sequence (DNA): TGTGCCAGCAGTTACTCTGGCGGCGCCCTGTACTACGAGCAGTACTTC.

The sample holds one count of this clone. V and J are TRBV6-5 and TRBJ1-2; TRBD1 might be the D (5 bases). Trimming removed 0 bases at V and 2 bases at J, with 10 bases between. This CDR3 comprises 15 residues. Germline assignment: CDR1 MNHEY and CDR2 SVGAGI. The CDR3 loop is CASSYSSQGNYGYTF. The CDR3 DNA is TGTGCCAGCAGTTACTCGTCCCAGGGAAACTATGGCTACACCTTC.

This clone appeared a few times. The chain carries TRBV15 and TRBJ2-3; D ambiguous. V lost 8 bases and J lost 0, with 6 bases in between. Germline loops: CDR1 LNHNV, CDR2 YYDKDF (reference sequence). This CDR3 spans 12 amino acids. Written as DNA, the CDR3 is TGTGCCACCCAAGCAAGCACAGATACGCAGTATTTT. It specifies CATQASTDTQYF.

The chain is built from TRBV7-6 and TRBJ2-1; TRBD2 matches 9 bases. The CDR3 loop spans 17 amino acids. The germline gives CDR1 SGHVS, CDR2 FNYEAQ. Trimming at V came to 1 base and at J to 8 bases, leaving 12 bases not matched to a gene. The CDR3 protein is CASSLVEGSGSSDEQFF. The CDR3 DNA follows: TGTGCCAGCAGCTTAGTCGAAGGTAGCGGGAGCTCCGATGAGCAGTTCTTC.

This clone has more than one count but fewer than ten. This rearrangement joins TRBV6-5 to TRBJ1-2; 9 nucleotides agree with TRBD1. J gave up 7 bases and V 0 bases, and 9 bases lay outside the gene matches. CDR3 length: 16 residues. Germline V gives CDR1 MNHEY, CDR2 SVGAGI. The CDR3 loop reads CASSYSGQGGGVGYTF. The CDR3 coding sequence is TGTGCCAGCAGTTACTCGGGACAGGGTGGAGGAGTTGGCTACACCTTC.

This chain links TRBV11-2 with TRBJ1-1; a weak D match, TRBD1 (5 bases). The CDR3 loop spans 14 amino acids. The V end was cut by 4 bases, the J end by 3 bases, with 12 bases between. Germline V gene sequence: CDR1 SGHAT, CDR2 FQNNGV. CDR3 DNA: TGTGCCAGCAGCTCTCTTGACAGCTACACTGAAGCTTTCTTT. Translation: CASSSLDSYTEAFF. Full variable domain (missing parts from reference TRBV11-2 and TRBJ1-1): EAGVAQSPRYKIIEKRQSVAFWCNPISGHATLYWYQQILGQGPKLLIQFQNNGVVDDSQLPKDRFSAERLKGVDSTLKIQPAKLEDSAVYLCASSSLDSYTEAFFGQGTRLTVV.

The sample holds a few counts of this clone. The chain employs TRBV28 and TRBJ1-5, with TRBD1 as a possible D gene (5 bases). The CDR3 is 13 amino acids. V was shortened by 4 bases and J by 6 bases, with 10 bases between the two germline ends. Germline CDR1 MDHEN, CDR2 SYDVKM. The CDR3 spells CASSSGVLQPQHF. The CDR3 nucleotides are TGTGCCAGCAGTTCGGGGGTGCTTCAGCCCCAGCATTTT.

This chain connects TRBV6-1 to TRBJ1-1; D is uncertain. The V and J ends lost 7 bases and 2 bases respectively, with 11 bases between them. CDR3 length equals 13 residues. Germline V CDR1 and CDR2: MNHNS, SASEGT. The CDR3 reads CASTTRPNTEAFF. CDR3 DNA sequence: TGTGCCAGCACGACTCGGCCCAACACTGAAGCTTTCTTT.

The genes are TRBV18 and TRBJ2-7, with a tentative D call TRBD1 (6 bases). The CDR3 has 15 residues. Germline V CDR1 and CDR2: KGHSH, LQKENI. V was trimmed by 3 bases and J by 0 bases, leaving 12 bases between them. In nucleotides, the CDR3 is TGTGCCAGCTCACCCGCCCAGGGGCCCTCCTACGAGCAGTACTTC. This codes for CASSPAQGPSYEQYF.

CDR3 in DNA: TGTGCCAGCATCGCGGGGGGTACTGAAGCTTTCTTT. Encoded protein: CASIAGGTEAFF. This chain uses TRBV6-6 with TRBJ1-1; D is possibly TRBD1 (5 bases). The germline V gene encodes CDR1 MNHNY and CDR2 SVGAGI (reference sequence). The CDR3 spans 12 residues. Trimming removed 7 bases at V and 5 bases at J, with 11 bases between.

The chain carries TRBV7-2 and TRBJ2-6, with D perhaps TRBD1 (7 bases). The ends were cut back, 5 bases at V and 1 base at J, with 12 bases in the middle. The CDR3 runs 16 residues. Germline V CDR1 and CDR2: SGHTA, FQGNSA. The CDR3 nucleotides read TGTGCCAGCAGCCCACAGGGGAGGTCTGGGGCCAACGTCCTGACTTTC. The encoded protein is CASSPQGRSGANVLTF.

The CDR3 region is CASSESAGGHRLQETQYF. CDR3 in DNA: TGTGCCAGCAGTGAATCGGCAGGGGGGCACCGCTTACAAGAGACCCAGTACTTC. The chain couples TRBV25-1 to TRBJ2-5; a weak D match, TRBD1 (7 bases). Per the germline V gene, CDR1 is MGHDK and CDR2 is SYGVNS. V lost 1 base, J lost 2 bases, and 20 bases lay in between. This CDR3 comprises 18 residues.

CDR3 sequence (DNA): TGTGCCAGCAGTGACAGGGGTAACGAGCAGTACTTC. Translating gives CASSDRGNEQYF. This chain joins TRBV2 and TRBJ2-7; possible D gene TRBD1, 6 bases. This CDR3 has 12 residues. The germline gives CDR1 SNHLY, CDR2 FYNNEI. V lost 3 bases to trimming and J lost 5 bases, with 8 bases between them.

This rearrangement joins TRBV7-8 to TRBJ1-1, with 9 bases lining up with TRBD1. Germline V gives CDR1 SGHVS, CDR2 FQNEAQ. V shed 2 bases, J shed 1 base, and the junction held 8 bases outside the gene matches. This CDR3 spans 17 amino acids. The CDR3, as DNA: TGTGCCAGCAGCTTAACCCGGACAGGGGCACCGAACACTGAAGCTTTCTTT. It codes for CASSLTRTGAPNTEAFF.

This chain connects TRBV25-1 to TRBJ2-4, with D unresolved. Trimming took 3 bases from V and 8 from J, leaving 5 bases between them. Germline values: CDR1 MGHDK, CDR2 SYGVNS. The CDR3 has 11 residues. CDR3 sequence (DNA): TGTGCCAGCAGTGAGGTAGACATTCAGTACTTC. It encodes CASSEVDIQYF. The full variable domain, in which reference TRBV25-1 and TRBJ2-4 provide the parts outside the CDR3, is EADIYQTPRYLVIGTGKKITLECSQTMGHDKMYWYQQDPGMELHLIHYSYGVNSTEKGDLSSESTVSRIRTEHFPLTLESARPSHTSQYLCASSEVDIQYFGAGTRLSVL.

V usage is TRBV6-5 and J usage is TRBJ1-2, with 9 positions matching TRBD1. Germline assignment: CDR1 MNHEY and CDR2 SVGAGI. Unmatched junction bases numbered 9, after V lost 6 bases and J lost 7 bases. The CDR3 extends over 14 amino acids. CDR3 loop: CASRPAGTGFGYTF. In DNA, the CDR3 is TGTGCCAGCAGACCCGCCGGGACAGGGTTTGGCTACACCTTC.

The V call is TRBV30, the J call TRBJ2-1, with a possible D match to TRBD2 (6 bases). Trimming pared 0 bases from V and 7 bases from J, leaving 16 bases between. Germline V gene lookup returns CDR1 GTSNPN and CDR2 SVGIG (reference sequence). The CDR3 runs to 15 residues. The CDR3 region is CAWSVGGMRANEQFF. The CDR3 bases are TGTGCCTGGAGTGTAGGCGGGATGAGAGCAAATGAGCAGTTCTTC.

This clone showed up just once. The chain uses TRBV6-5 and TRBJ1-2; weak D call: TRBD1 (6 bases). CDR1 is MNHEY and CDR2 is SVGAGI in the germline V gene. The length of the CDR3 is 11 residues. Trimming took 10 bases from V and 4 from J, leaving 10 bases between them. CDR3 amino acids: CATQGGYGYTF. The CDR3 coding sequence is TGTGCCACCCAAGGGGGCTATGGCTACACCTTC.

This clone was counted a single time. The V and J genes are TRBV11-2 and TRBJ1-1; no clear D gene. The V and J ends lost 1 base and 2 bases respectively, with 8 bases between them. Germline V CDR1 and CDR2: SGHAT, FQNNGV. The CDR3 loop spans 14 amino acids. CDR3 nucleotide sequence: TGTGCCAGCAGCTTAGGCGCGGTCAACACTGAAGCTTTCTTT. Its translation: CASSLGAVNTEAFF.

The V and J genes are TRBV27 and TRBJ2-3, with D unresolved. V was clipped by 4 bases and J by 2 bases, with 4 bases between them. CDR3 length equals 12 residues. Looked up from germline, CDR1 is MNHEY and CDR2 is SMNVEV (reference sequence). The CDR3 reads CASSSYTDTQYF. The CDR3, as DNA: TGTGCCAGCAGTTCCTACACAGATACGCAGTATTTT.

CDR3: CASSESSGSGNEQFF. DNA of the CDR3: TGTGCCAGCAGTGAATCTTCCGGGAGTGGCAATGAGCAGTTCTTC. This chain connects TRBV6-1 to TRBJ2-1, with TRBD2 as a possible D gene (6 bases). Germline assignment: CDR1 MNHNS and CDR2 SASEGT. Deletions cut 2 bases from V and 6 bases from J, with 14 bases between. The CDR3 totals 15 residues.

V is TRBV29-1 and J is TRBJ1-4; a weak D match, TRBD1 (5 bases). Between the trimmed V and J ends, which lost 7 bases and 1 base, there was a span of 10 bases. Germline loops: CDR1 SQVTM, CDR2 ANQGSEA. The CDR3 runs 13 residues. CDR3 amino acids: CSARGGTNEKLFF. The DNA of the CDR3 is TGCAGCGCAAGGGGAGGAACTAATGAAAAACTGTTTTTT.

This clone came up once. V usage is TRBV9 and J usage is TRBJ2-1; 9 bases align to TRBD2. J gave up 5 bases and V 0 bases, and 3 bases lay outside the gene matches. Looked up from germline, CDR1 is SGDLS and CDR2 is YYNGEE. The CDR3 spans 15 residues. The CDR3, as DNA: TGTGCCAGCAGCGTAGCTCCTAGCGGGGACAATGAGCAGTTCTTC. This translates into CASSVAPSGDNEQFF.

The rearrangement links TRBV9 to TRBJ1-2; maybe TRBD1 (6 bases). V was cut by 4 bases and J by 7 bases, with 20 bases left in between. Germline CDR1 reads SGDLS; CDR2 reads YYNGEE. The CDR3 runs 15 residues. DNA of the CDR3: TGTGCCAGCAGCCCCGACCTGGGGGCGGGTTTTGGCTACACCTTC. This gives the protein CASSPDLGAGFGYTF.

In DNA, the CDR3 is TGTGCCAGTAGCGGGGGGGGAGAAGATACGCAGTATTTT. Translation: CASSGGGEDTQYF. The chain carries TRBV13 and TRBJ2-3; 11 bases are a match to TRBD2. This CDR3 contains 13 residues. Germline values: CDR1 PRHDT, CDR2 FYEKMQ (reference sequence). V shed 9 bases, J shed 5 bases, and the junction held 4 bases outside the gene matches.

The CDR3 loop reads CASSLGTGHGYTF. The CDR3 coding sequence is TGTGCCAGCAGCTTAGGTACAGGGCATGGCTACACCTTC. The chain has TRBV7-9 and TRBJ1-2; maybe TRBD1 (6 bases). V lost 1 base, J lost 6 bases, and 9 bases lay in between. Germline CDR1 SEHNR, CDR2 FQNEAQ (reference sequence). This CDR3 is built from 13 residues.

This clone has a handful of counts. The gene calls are TRBV18 and TRBJ1-5, with D perhaps TRBD1 (6 bases). The V gene lost 4 bases and the J gene lost 5 bases, with 12 bases spanning the gap. This CDR3 region has 14 residues. The germline V gene has CDR1 KGHSH and CDR2 LQKENI. In DNA form, the CDR3 reads TGTGCCAGCTCACTCTACAGGGCCGATCAGCCCCAGCATTTT. Translating gives CASSLYRADQPQHF.

The chain carries TRBV10-1 and TRBJ1-3; D is uncertain. The CDR3 has 15 amino acids. Germline assignment: CDR1 WNHNN and CDR2 SYGVQD (reference sequence). V was pared by 0 bases and J by 2 bases, with 8 bases between. The CDR3 is CASSESEDAGNTIYF. CDR3 DNA: TGCGCCAGCAGTGAGTCGGAGGATGCTGGAAACACCATATATTTT.